Listed below are T cell receptor beta chains from one sample, sequenced in a study of Ad26.COV2.S vaccination and SARS-CoV-2 variants. The protocol was immunoSEQ multiplex PCR, while the TCRdb copy is restricted to in-frame clones and leaves out a portion. Among around 300,000 clones listed, approximately 86% were seen once. This material consisted of peripheral blood, taken in a trial of Ad26.COV2.S vaccine versus placebo. The receptors come from a person aged 18-65 years who received the Ad26.COV2.S COVID-19 vaccine or a placebo. The CDR3 runs from the conserved cysteine through the conserved F or W. Each record gives: V gene, D gene, J gene, clone size, CDR3 length, CDR3 DNA, CDR3 protein. D genes are given only for firm matches. Rows give clone size only sometimes, using once, few, many, or a class for an expanded clone.

TRBV24-1	TRBD1	TRBJ2-5	NA	15	TGTGCCACCAGTGATTGGACAGGGGGCGACGAGACCCAGTACTTC	CATSDWTGGDETQYF
TRBV7-2	NA	TRBJ1-6	NA	14	TGTGCCAGCAAACCGGGACAAGGAAATTCACCCCTCCACTTT	CASKPGQGNSPLHF
TRBV7-6	NA	TRBJ2-7	NA	13	TGTGCCAGCAGCGCAAAGGAGTTCGGTGAGCAGTACTTC	CASSAKEFGEQYF
TRBV5-5	NA	TRBJ2-7	NA	12	TGTGCCAGCAGCTTAGTTGCCGGGGGCCAGTACTTC	CASSLVAGGQYF
TRBV9	TRBD2	TRBJ2-3	NA	15	TGTGCCAGCAGCGAAAACGGACTAGAAACAGATACGCAGTATTTT	CASSENGLETDTQYF
TRBV28	NA	TRBJ1-1	NA	14	TGTGCCAGCAGTTTACACCCCAGGCCAGCTGAAGCTTTCTTT	CASSLHPRPAEAFF
TRBV21-1	NA	TRBJ1-6	NA	15	TGTGCCAGCAGCCCCCCAGGTCTGGGGGGTTCACCCCTCCACTTT	CASSPPGLGGSPLHF
TRBV6-5	NA	TRBJ2-1	NA	15	TGTGCCAGCAGTTACGGACGCAGCTCCTACAATGAGCAGTTCTTC	CASSYGRSSYNEQFF
TRBV16	NA	TRBJ1-3	NA	15	TGTGCCAGCAGCCAATACGAAGAGACTGGAAACACCATATATTTT	CASSQYEETGNTIYF
TRBV6-4	TRBD1	TRBJ1-2	NA	13	TGTGCCAGCAGGGCGGACAGGGACTATGGCTACACCTTC	CASRADRDYGYTF
TRBV5-4	NA	TRBJ2-1	NA	15	TGTGCCAGCAGCTTGGAACTCCACTTGGGGAATGAGCAGTTCTTC	CASSLELHLGNEQFF
TRBV4-2	NA	TRBJ2-5	once	15	TGTGCCAGCAGCCCCGGTGATAGCGACCAAGAGACCCAGTACTTC	CASSPGDSDQETQYF
TRBV2	TRBD1	TRBJ1-2	NA	14	TGTGCCAGCAGTGTGCGGGCAGGGGGCGGTGGCTACACCTTC	CASSVRAGGGGYTF
TRBV5-5	TRBD1	TRBJ1-2	NA	14	TGTGCCAGCAGCTCGGGACAGGTGAACTATGGCTACACCTTC	CASSSGQVNYGYTF
TRBV28	NA	TRBJ1-4	NA	15	TGTGCCAGCAGTTCACCTCGGGGGGTTGATGAAAAACTGTTTTTT	CASSSPRGVDEKLFF
TRBV24-1	TRBD2	TRBJ2-1	NA	14	TGTGCCACCAGTTTTAGCGGGGGTACCAATGAGCAGTTCTTC	CATSFSGGTNEQFF
TRBV10-1	NA	TRBJ2-7	NA	12	TGCGCCAGCAGTGAGTACTCCTACGAGCAGTACTTC	CASSEYSYEQYF
TRBV12-3/TRBV12-4	NA	TRBJ1-6	few	12	TGTGCCAGCAGTTTAGGGGATGTTACCCTCCACTTT	CASSLGDVTLHF
TRBV24-1	NA	TRBJ2-1	NA	16	TGTGCCACCAGTGATTCCGGTCCTAGCTCCTACAATGAGCAGTTCTTC	CATSDSGPSSYNEQFF
TRBV2	TRBD1	TRBJ1-5	NA	15	TGTGCCAGCAGGGATCGGACAGGGGGGGATCAGCCCCAGCATTTT	CASRDRTGGDQPQHF
TRBV7-2	TRBD2	TRBJ2-7	NA	12	TGTGCCAGCAGCCCCCGGGGGGACGAGCAGTACTTC	CASSPRGDEQYF
TRBV28	NA	TRBJ1-4	NA	11	TGTGCCAGCAGTTTATACGAAAAACTGTTTTTT	CASSLYEKLFF
TRBV18	NA	TRBJ1-4	NA	15	TGTGCCAGCTCACCACCGTCACAGGGAAGTGAAAAACTGTTTTTT	CASSPPSQGSEKLFF
TRBV11-1	TRBD2	TRBJ2-7	once	15	TGTGCCAGCAGCCCCGGACTAGCGAACATAGGAGAGCAGTACTTC	CASSPGLANIGEQYF
TRBV19	NA	TRBJ1-5	NA	15	TGTGCCAGTAGTTCGGGGACTGTTAGCAATCAGCCCCAGCATTTT	CASSSGTVSNQPQHF
TRBV28	NA	TRBJ1-1	NA	12	TGTGCCAGCAGTTTAATGGGAGGCAAAGCTTTCTTT	CASSLMGGKAFF
TRBV2	NA	TRBJ2-7	NA	14	TGTGCCAGCAGAACACAGGGTTCATCCCACGAGCAGTACTTC	CASRTQGSSHEQYF
TRBV5-1	TRBD2	TRBJ2-7	NA	15	TGCGCCAGCAGCTTGGAACTAGCGGGGGTTTACGAGCAGTACTTC	CASSLELAGVYEQYF
TRBV28	TRBD1	TRBJ1-5	NA	15	TGTGCCAGCAGTTTACCTGACAGGGGGCATCAGCCCCAGCATTTT	CASSLPDRGHQPQHF
TRBV19	NA	TRBJ2-3	NA	14	TGTGCCAGTAGTCCCCGTCGAGGTTACGATACGCAGTATTTT	CASSPRRGYDTQYF
TRBV10-1	NA	TRBJ1-3	NA	14	TGCGCCAGACAAGACCGATTCTCTGGAAACACCATATATTTT	CARQDRFSGNTIYF
TRBV4-2	TRBD2	TRBJ2-1	few	16	TGTGCCAGCAGCCAGGGGCCCGGGGTAGCGGGGGCCGAGCAGTTCTTC	CASSQGPGVAGAEQFF
TRBV19	NA	TRBJ2-2	NA	15	TGTGCCAGTAGGCCCGGGACACTTAACACCGGGGAGCTGTTTTTT	CASRPGTLNTGELFF
TRBV5-8	NA	TRBJ1-1	NA	13	TGTGCCAGCAGCCTTTGGGGGGCCACTGAAGCTTTCTTT	CASSLWGATEAFF
TRBV5-1	NA	TRBJ2-7	NA	13	TGCGCCAGCAGCTTTTCTGGTGTCTACGAGCAGTACTTC	CASSFSGVYEQYF